The following is a TCR beta chain sequence with its context. After removal of 1 base from V and 10 bases from J, the junction contained 12 bases not matched to a gene. The CDR3 contains 14 residues. The germline V gene encodes CDR1 GTSNPN and CDR2 SVGIG (reference sequence). The data were obtained in a study of metastatic and nonmetastatic thyroid tumors. Study-level information: A comparison of repertoires was made across blood and tumor or nodule tissue from malignant and benign thyroid patients.

Thyroid surgery was performed in patients who had received no treatment beforehand. TCRdb reanalyzed the PCR reads with MiXCR. This repertoire shows 4,000 or so clones, 35% to 40% found once; its top ten account for over 35%. The sequenced sample was tumor tissue. The gene calls are TRBV30 and TRBJ2-5, with 7 positions matching TRBD2. This clonotype originated in a male donor with papillary thyroid cancer or a benign thyroid nodule (not recorded which). Some clones in this sample may be carry-over from other donors' samples. CDR3 residues: CAWSALAGGPVQYF. CDR3 coding DNA: TGTGCCTGGAGTGCCTTAGCGGGCGGTCCTGTCCAGTACTTC.